This record looks at one T cell receptor (beta chain) sequence and its context. What it recognizes is unknown. The data belong to a study of cytomegalovirus exposure and HLA in healthy donors. General study findings and limits: Productive rates of about 87% or about 30% were seen for most TCR beta V segments in an earlier analysis.

This CDR3 has 13 amino acids. The V and J ends lost 10 bases and 4 bases, in that order; junction bases with no gene match: 9. Germline CDR1 is LNHDA and CDR2 is SQIVND (reference sequence). PCR amplification relied on 60 Vbeta primers (plus 13 Jbeta primers). The data were produced by immunoSEQ multiplex PCR, yet TCRdb's version contains in-frame clones alone and is incomplete. The sample lists approximately 160,000 clones, over 75% seen once, with 1.5% to 2% in the top ten. Sequenced material: PBMCs. The receptor comes from a woman aged 25 to 39 in good health and CMV-seronegative. This chain connects TRBV19 to TRBJ1-2, with TRBD1 matching over 7 bases. CDR3 sequence (DNA): TGTGCCACCCGACAGGGCTTATCCTATGGCTACACCTTC. Protein: CATRQGLSYGYTF.